The 10 T cell receptor beta chains presented below share a single source sample, sequenced in a study of naive and memory T cell subsets. A UMI-containing oligonucleotide was joined by 3' ligation to the TCR cDNA template. Ligated cDNA underwent four rounds of PCR with nested alpha and beta constant region primers and SP2. TCRdb passed the UMI-ligation and nested PCR reads through MiXCR, listing each CDR3 protein once. The repertoire consists of about 26,000 distinct CDR3 sequences, with roughly 5.2% occurring once and the leading ten covering 7% to 9%. Sequencing input: blood. These receptors were obtained from an adult in good health.

By proportion, this clonotype is medium-sized. The chain links TRBV29-1 to TRBJ2-7; 14 nucleotides agree with TRBD2. From germline, CDR1 is SQVTM and CDR2 ANQGSEA. Trimming cost V 2 bases and J 7 bases; bases outside gene matches: 10. The CDR3 spans 16 residues. Here the CDR3 reads CSVETWGLAGAREQYF. The CDR3 coding sequence is TGCAGCGTTGAAACCTGGGGACTAGCGGGAGCAAGGGAGCAGTACTTC.

This clonotype was counted ten times or more. The rearrangement uses TRBV5-6 and TRBJ1-4, with 7 positions matching TRBD1. The ends lost 1 base at V and 0 bases at J; junction bases unmatched: 6. CDR3 length equals 17 residues. Germline CDR1 SGHDT, CDR2 YYEEEE. The CDR3 reads CASSLNRGYTTNEKLFF. The CDR3 DNA sequence: TGTGCCAGCAGCTTGAACAGGGGCTATACAACTAATGAAAAACTGTTTTTT. The full variable domain, completed using reference TRBV5-6 and TRBJ1-4, is DAGVTQSPTHLIKTRGQQVTLRCSPKSGHDTVSWYQQALGQGPQFIFQYYEEEERQRGNFPDRFSGHQFPNYSSELNVNALLLGDSALYLCASSLNRGYTTNEKLFFGSGTQLSVL.

The CDR3: CASSLLAYQDTQYF. The CDR3 DNA reads TGTGCCAGCAGCTTATTAGCCTATCAAGATACGCAGTATTTT. The J gene is TRBJ2-3, the V gene TRBV5-4; D is undetermined. Germline V gene data show CDR1 as SGHNT and CDR2 as YYREEE (reference sequence). The V end was cut by 2 bases, the J end by 5 bases, with 12 bases between. CDR3 length equals 14 residues.

Ten or more counts support this clonotype. The chain carries TRBV9 and TRBJ2-1; 10 bases align to TRBD1. The CDR3 sequence is 15 residues long. With V trimmed by 3 bases and J by 3 bases, 3 bases remained unmatched. Germline V CDR1 and CDR2: SGDLS, YYNGEE. The chain's CDR3 is CASSARTGGYNEQFF. As DNA, the CDR3 is TGTGCCAGCAGCGCGAGGACAGGGGGCTACAATGAGCAGTTCTTC.

There are many counts of this clonotype. The rearrangement links TRBV7-2 to TRBJ1-2; D gene uncertain. Germline-derived CDR1 and CDR2 are SGHTA and FQGNSA. This CDR3 has 13 amino acids. V gave up 5 bases and J gave up 2 bases, with 9 bases separating them. The DNA of the CDR3 is TGTGCCAGCAGCCGCGACGTCAACTATGGCTACACCTTC. This codes for CASSRDVNYGYTF.

Relative to its sample, this clonotype is large. The chain uses TRBV7-8 and TRBJ2-7; tentative D call: TRBD2 (5 bases). This CDR3 contains 13 residues. V lost 4 bases and J lost 5, with 12 bases in between. In germline, CDR1 is SGHVS, CDR2 FQNEAQ. The DNA for the CDR3 is TGTGCCAGCAGCTACGGGGTAAGCCACGAGCAGTACTTC. Protein: CASSYGVSHEQYF.

This clonotype showed up many times. The V gene is TRBV3-1, the J gene TRBJ2-7, with 7 bases that match TRBD2. The V segment lost 4 bases and the J segment 0 bases; nucleotides outside the gene matches: 12. The CDR3 is made up of 17 amino acids. CDR1 LGHDT and CDR2 YNNKEL come from the germline V gene (reference sequence). The CDR3 loop is CASSPTGVAGASYEQYF. The CDR3 DNA reads as TGTGCCAGCAGCCCAACGGGGGTAGCGGGCGCCTCCTACGAGCAGTACTTC.

The chain recombines TRBV10-3 with TRBJ1-3; 8 bases are a match to TRBD1. Trimming removed 11 bases from V and 4 bases from J; junction bases left unmatched: 13. From germline, CDR1 is ENHRY and CDR2 SYGVKD. The CDR3 covers 15 residues. CDR3 in DNA: TGTGCCGTCCGAGGGAGGACAGGGAACGGAAACACCATATATTTT. Protein sequence: CAVRGRTGNGNTIYF.

This clonotype showed up many times. The J gene is TRBJ2-5, the V gene TRBV18; D unclear. V was cut by 0 bases and J by 2 bases, with 7 bases left in between. The germline CDR1 and CDR2 sequences are KGHSH and LQKENI. CDR3 size: 14 residues. The CDR3 spells CASSPPTQQETQYF. DNA of the CDR3: TGTGCCAGCTCACCACCGACACAGCAAGAGACCCAGTACTTC.

The genes are TRBV6-6 and TRBJ2-5, with 10 bases matching TRBD2. The germline gives CDR1 MNHNY, CDR2 SVGAGI (reference sequence). The CDR3 is 15 residues long. V was pared by 6 bases and J by 4 bases, with 8 bases of the junction left unmatched. CDR3 in DNA: TGTGCCAGCAGATCCAGCGGGAGGGAAGGAGAGACCCAGTACTTC. It codes for CASRSSGREGETQYF.